The 7 T cell receptor beta chains listed next were all sequenced from one sample in a study of T cell repertoires in cytomegalovirus infection. TCRdb re-called the reads with MiXCR, one entry per CDR3 protein. The data hold around 100,000 distinct CDR3 sequences, with over 25% observed a single time. The antigens for these receptors are not known. The sequences come from CD8+ T cells from cultured PBMCs, collected from culture after CMV antigen stimulation. These receptors originate from a human donor in good health (CMV status not recorded). Some clones in this sample may be carry-over from other donors' samples.

This clonotype was counted only a few times. V is TRBV19 and J is TRBJ1-1, with D uncertain. Per germline, CDR1 LNHDA and CDR2 SQIVND (reference sequence). The germline V and J ends were trimmed by 6 bases and 1 base, with 12 bases remaining between them. This CDR3 comprises 14 residues. The CDR3: CASRTVMRNTEAFF. CDR3 nucleotide sequence: TGTGCCAGTAGAACGGTGATGAGGAACACTGAAGCTTTCTTT.

This chain connects TRBV28 to TRBJ2-1, with D hard to call. The germline CDR1 and CDR2 sequences are MDHEN and SYDVKM. The V and J ends lost 5 bases and 7 bases respectively, with 12 bases between them. The CDR3 sequence is 13 residues long. CDR3 sequence reads: CASSPTTWNEQFF. The CDR3 nucleotides read TGTGCCAGCAGTCCGACGACTTGGAATGAGCAGTTCTTC.

V is TRBV6-2 or TRBV6-3 and J is TRBJ2-5, with D tentatively TRBD2 (5 bases). Trimming pared 8 bases from V and 0 bases from J, leaving 13 bases between. CDR3 length: 14 amino acids. CDR1 is MNHEY and CDR2 is SVGEGT in the germline V gene. The CDR3 region is CASGNGGYQETQYF. CDR3 nucleotide sequence: TGTGCCAGCGGAAACGGAGGCTACCAAGAGACCCAGTACTTC.

This clonotype was seen just once. The V and J genes are TRBV7-6 and TRBJ2-3; 9 positions agree with TRBD1. This CDR3 comprises 16 residues. CDR1 SGHVS and CDR2 FNYEAQ come from the germline V gene. The V segment lost 5 bases and the J segment 5 bases; nucleotides outside the gene matches: 11. The CDR3 sequence: CASSSEQGAVGDTQYF. In nucleotides, the CDR3 is TGTGCCAGCAGCAGCGAACAGGGGGCAGTAGGAGATACGCAGTATTTT.

V and J are TRBV28 and TRBJ2-2; 9 bases fit TRBD1. The length of the CDR3 is 17 residues. The germline V gene has CDR1 MDHEN and CDR2 SYDVKM. V dropped 7 bases and J dropped 0; count of bases not matched to a gene: 9. As DNA, the CDR3 is TGTGCCAGCACCCAAACCCGGGACAGGGCGAACACCGGGGAGCTGTTTTTT. This codes for CASTQTRDRANTGELFF.

The chain uses TRBV27 and TRBJ1-1, with 7 bases matching TRBD1. This CDR3 contains 15 residues. The V segment lost 5 bases and the J segment 5 bases; nucleotides outside the gene matches: 11. CDR1 and CDR2 (germline): MNHEY, SMNVEV (reference sequence). The CDR3: CASSPPPTGRTEAFF. The CDR3 region has the DNA TGTGCCAGCAGTCCCCCCCCGACAGGGAGAACTGAAGCTTTCTTT.

The V call is TRBV27, the J call TRBJ2-1; tentatively, D is TRBD1 (5 bases). Trimming removed 6 bases from V and 0 bases from J, with 12 bases in between. This CDR3 comprises 15 residues. Germline V gives CDR1 MNHEY, CDR2 SMNVEV (reference sequence). For the CDR3, the DNA is TGTGCCAGCAGGACAGTTGAAGGCTCCTACAATGAGCAGTTCTTC. This translates into CASRTVEGSYNEQFF.